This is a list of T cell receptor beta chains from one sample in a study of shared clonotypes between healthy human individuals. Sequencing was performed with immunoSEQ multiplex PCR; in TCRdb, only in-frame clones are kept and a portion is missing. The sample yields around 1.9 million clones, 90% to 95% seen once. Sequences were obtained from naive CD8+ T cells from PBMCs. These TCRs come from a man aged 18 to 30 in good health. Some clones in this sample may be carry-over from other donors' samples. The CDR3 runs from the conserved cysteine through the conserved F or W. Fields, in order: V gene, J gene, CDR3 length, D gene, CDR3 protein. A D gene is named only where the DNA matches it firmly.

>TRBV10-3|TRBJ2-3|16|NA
CAISATDREGGDTQYF
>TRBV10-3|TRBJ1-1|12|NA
CASRQGNTEAFF
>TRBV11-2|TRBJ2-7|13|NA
CASSLAPTYEQYF
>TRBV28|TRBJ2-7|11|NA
CASSSSHEQYF
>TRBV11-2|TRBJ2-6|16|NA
CASSLVGGPGANVLTF
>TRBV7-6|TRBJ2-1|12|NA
CASTDNYNEQFF
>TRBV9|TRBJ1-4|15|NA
CASSESGRDNEKLFF
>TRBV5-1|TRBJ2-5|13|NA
CASSGDGGETQYF
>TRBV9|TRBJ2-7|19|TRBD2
CASSGRTSGRSFIPHEQYF
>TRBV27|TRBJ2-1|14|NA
CASSLKGRGNEQFF
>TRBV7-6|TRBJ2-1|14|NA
CASSDREPSGEQFF
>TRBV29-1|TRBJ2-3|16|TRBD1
CSVEVNRGLGTDTQYF
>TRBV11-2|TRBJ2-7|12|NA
CASSFSDYEQYF
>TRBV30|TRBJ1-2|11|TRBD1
CAWGQDYGYTF
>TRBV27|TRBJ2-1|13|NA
CASSLSVYNEQFF
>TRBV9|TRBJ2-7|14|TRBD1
CASGKTGGLSEQYF
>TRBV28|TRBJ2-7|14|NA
CASSSRDNPNEQYF
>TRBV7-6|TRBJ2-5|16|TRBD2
CASSLYTQGGPETQYF
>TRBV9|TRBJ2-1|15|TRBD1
CASSGRQGAKNEQFF
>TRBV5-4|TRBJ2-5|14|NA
CASSSRLLAETQYF
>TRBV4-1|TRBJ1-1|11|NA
CASSQVSFVFF
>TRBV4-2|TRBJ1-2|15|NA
CASSTRTGTPIGYTF
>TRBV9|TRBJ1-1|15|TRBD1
CASSVGDSPNTEAFF
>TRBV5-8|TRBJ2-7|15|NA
CASSSDLERDYEQYF
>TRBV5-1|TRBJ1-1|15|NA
CASSLAEVSNTEAFF
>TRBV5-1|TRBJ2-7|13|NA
CASSWEGWDEQYF
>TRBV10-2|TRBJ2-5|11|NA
CASSFQETQYF
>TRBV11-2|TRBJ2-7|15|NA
CASSPEAYSNYEQYF
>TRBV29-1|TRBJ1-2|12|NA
CSVVGGNYGYTF
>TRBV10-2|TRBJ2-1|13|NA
CASSESKGPRRLF
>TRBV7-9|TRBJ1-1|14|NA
CASSLVRGNTEAFF
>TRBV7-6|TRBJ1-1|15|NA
CASSPHRVMNTEAFF
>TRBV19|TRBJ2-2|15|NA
CASKNSVGITGELFF
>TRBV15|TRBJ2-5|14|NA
CATSRLLAAETQYF
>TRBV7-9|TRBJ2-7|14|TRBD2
CASSLVAGPGEQYF
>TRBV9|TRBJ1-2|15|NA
CASSVVGGLNYGYTF
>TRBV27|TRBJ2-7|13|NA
CASSYQGSYEQYF
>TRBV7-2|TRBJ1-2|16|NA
CASSQRTGTINYGYTF
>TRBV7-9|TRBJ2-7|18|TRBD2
CASSLRKSGTSGLYEQYF
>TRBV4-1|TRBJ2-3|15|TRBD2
CASSQLAETTDTQYF
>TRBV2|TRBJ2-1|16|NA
CASSENVGYPYNEQFF
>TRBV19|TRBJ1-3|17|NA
CASSIGIRGNSGNTIYF
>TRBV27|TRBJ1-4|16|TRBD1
CASSLYSTGPNEKLFF
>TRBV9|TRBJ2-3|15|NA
CASSVRPGTADTQYF